Listed here are 24 T cell receptor beta chains from one sample, sequenced in a study of T-cell memory formation after mild COVID-19. TCRdb re-called the 5' RACE reads with MiXCR, one entry per CDR3 protein. The table shows about 250,000 distinct CDR3 sequences, with about 16% occurring only once. Material: PBMCs or a T cell subset sorted from them (not recorded which). The source of these receptors is a man aged 18 to 29 who had mild COVID-19 (a few samples of this study predate the infection). Cell type and time point are not known.

V is TRBV7-2 and J is TRBJ2-3; D not certain. The CDR3 has 13 amino acids. V was shortened by 2 bases and J by 6 bases, with 9 bases between the two germline ends. CDR1 and CDR2 from the germline V gene are SGHTA and FQGNSA. This chain's CDR3 is CASSLNPSDTQYF. CDR3 DNA: TGTGCCAGCAGCTTAAACCCCTCGGATACGCAGTATTTT.

V is TRBV12-3 or TRBV12-4 and J is TRBJ1-1, with D perhaps TRBD1 (6 bases). The ends were cut back, 2 bases at V and 1 base at J, with 11 bases in the middle. The CDR3 runs 15 residues. The DNA for the CDR3 is TGTGCCAGCAGTTTATGGAGGGGGGAGAACACTGAAGCTTTCTTT. The encoded protein is CASSLWRGENTEAFF.

This chain uses TRBV3-1 with TRBJ1-1, with D tentatively TRBD1 (6 bases). This CDR3 region has 14 residues. With 6 bases removed from V and 0 bases from J, the gap between germline ends came to 11 bases. Germline-derived CDR1 and CDR2 are LGHDT and YNNKEL (reference sequence). CDR3 coding DNA: TGTGCCAGCAGGGACAGAGTAATGAACACTGAAGCTTTCTTT. This sequence encodes CASRDRVMNTEAFF. The full variable domain, with the rest looked up from reference TRBV3-1 and TRBJ1-1, is DTAVSQTPKYLVTQMGNDKSIKCEQNLGHDTMYWYKQDSKKFLKIMFSYNNKELIINETVPNRFSPKSPDKAHLNLHINSLELGDSAVYFCASRDRVMNTEAFFGQGTRLTVV.

The chain carries TRBV20-1 and TRBJ2-3; 10 nucleotides line up with TRBD1. Germline-derived CDR1 and CDR2 are DFQATT and SNEGSKA (reference sequence). The length of the CDR3 is 17 residues. V lost 6 bases, J lost 1 base, and 13 bases stayed unmatched. The CDR3 spells CSASGTGAPGGTDTQYF. Here the CDR3 DNA reads TGCAGTGCGTCCGGGACAGGGGCCCCAGGGGGCACAGATACGCAGTATTTT.

This clonotype was observed a handful of times. The chain has TRBV18 and TRBJ1-5, with D unclear. Trimming removed 3 bases from V and 0 bases from J, with 21 bases in between. This CDR3 has 19 amino acids. CDR1 and CDR2 from the germline V gene are KGHSH and LQKENI. The CDR3 reads CASSPEGIWHYDSNQPQHF. In DNA, the CDR3 is TGTGCCAGCTCACCCGAAGGGATCTGGCACTATGATAGCAATCAGCCCCAGCATTTT.

The sample holds many counts of this clonotype. The chain uses TRBV20-1 and TRBJ2-3; either TRBD1 or TRBD2 may supply D (5 bases each). The CDR3 contains 14 residues. The ends were cut back, 4 bases at V and 3 bases at J, with 14 bases in the middle. Germline CDR1 and CDR2: DFQATT and SNEGSKA (reference sequence). This CDR3 is CSATNSGGTDTQYF. The CDR3, as DNA: TGCAGTGCTACTAACAGTGGGGGTACAGATACGCAGTATTTT.

Only a few counts were recorded for this clonotype. The genes are TRBV20-1 and TRBJ1-3, with 8 positions matching TRBD1. J gave up 2 bases and V 0 bases, and 6 bases lay outside the gene matches. This CDR3 has 16 residues. The germline V gene encodes CDR1 DFQATT and CDR2 SNEGSKA (reference sequence). This CDR3 reads CSARDGRGLTGNTIYF. CDR3 bases: TGCAGTGCTAGAGACGGCAGGGGGCTTACTGGAAACACCATATATTTT.

This clonotype has only a few counts. The chain recombines TRBV7-6 with TRBJ1-4, with 7 bases aligning to TRBD1. The CDR3 is 14 residues long. Germline V gene lookup returns CDR1 SGHVS and CDR2 FNYEAQ. Trimming took 5 bases from V and 3 from J; bases not matched to a gene: 3. In DNA form, the CDR3 reads TGTGCCAGCAGCAAGGGGGCCCCTAATGAAAAACTGTTTTTT. Translation: CASSKGAPNEKLFF. Full variable domain (rest looked up from reference TRBV7-6 and TRBJ1-4): GAGVSQSPRYKVTKRGQDVALRCDPISGHVSLYWYRQALGQGPEFLTYFNYEAQQDKSGLPNDRFSAERPEGSISTLTIQRTEQRDSAMYRCASSKGAPNEKLFFGSGTQLSVL.

This clonotype was observed a handful of times. The V gene is TRBV20-1, the J gene TRBJ2-4; 10 positions agree with TRBD2. Germline values: CDR1 DFQATT, CDR2 SNEGSKA (reference sequence). Germline trimming cut 4 bases from V and 0 bases from J; bases unmatched to any gene: 9. The CDR3 contains 17 residues. The CDR3 loop is CSATEAGGTLAKNIQYF. The DNA for the CDR3 is TGCAGTGCTACGGAAGCGGGGGGGACCCTAGCCAAAAACATTCAGTACTTC.

In its sample, this clonotype was seen a few times. The rearrangement uses TRBV6-2 or TRBV6-3 and TRBJ2-1, with D unresolved. CDR1 MNHEY and CDR2 SVGEGT come from the germline V gene. With 6 bases removed from V and 10 bases from J, the gap between germline ends came to 13 bases. The CDR3 is made up of 12 amino acids. CDR3 amino acids: CASRPPSGEQFF. CDR3 nucleotide sequence: TGTGCCAGCAGACCACCCTCAGGAGAGCAGTTCTTC.

The chain has TRBV20-1 and TRBJ1-6; D unclear. This CDR3 has 16 residues. With 6 bases removed from V and 4 bases from J, the gap between germline ends came to 19 bases. Germline CDR1 and CDR2: DFQATT and SNEGSKA (reference sequence). CDR3 nucleotides: TGCAGTGCCAACTCAGCCGTGAAGCTTTATAATTCACCCCTCCACTTT. Its translation: CSANSAVKLYNSPLHF.

This sequence joins TRBV11-2 and TRBJ1-6; D is uncertain. CDR3 length: 13 amino acids. Germline CDR1 reads SGHAT; CDR2 reads FQNNGV. Deletions cut 2 bases from V and 12 bases from J, with 11 bases between. The CDR3 spells CASSLTRSQPLHF. For the CDR3, the DNA is TGTGCCAGCAGCTTAACCAGGTCTCAACCCCTCCACTTT.

The V and J genes are TRBV6-2 or TRBV6-3 and TRBJ2-2, with D possibly being TRBD2 (5 bases). The CDR3 contains 13 residues. Germline CDR1 reads MNHEY; CDR2 reads SVGEGT. V was cut by 7 bases and J by 13 bases, with 19 bases left in between. DNA for the CDR3: TGTGCCAGCAACCGAGACGGGGATTATTGGCTGTTTTTT. Translation: CASNRDGDYWLFF.

The chain combines TRBV9 with TRBJ2-3, with D perhaps TRBD1 or TRBD2 (5 bases each). Trimming removed 0 bases from V and 3 bases from J, with 8 bases in between. The germline V gene encodes CDR1 SGDLS and CDR2 YYNGEE. The CDR3 spans 14 residues. CDR3 residues: CASSVDGGTDTQYF. CDR3 DNA sequence: TGTGCCAGCAGCGTAGATGGGGGTACAGATACGCAGTATTTT. Full variable domain (outside the CDR3, taken from reference TRBV9 and TRBJ2-3): DSGVTQTPKHLITATGQRVTLRCSPRSGDLSVYWYQQSLDQGLQFLIQYYNGEERAKGNILERFSAQQFPDLHSELNLSSLELGDSALYFCASSVDGGTDTQYFGPGTRLTVL.

This clonotype was seen a few times. J is TRBJ1-4 and V is TRBV5-1; D is unresolved. In germline, CDR1 is SGHRS, CDR2 YFSETQ. CDR3 length: 14 amino acids. Trimming removed 3 bases from V and 0 bases from J, with 6 bases in between. CDR3 amino acids: CASSSAATNEKLFF. The DNA of the CDR3 is TGCGCCAGCAGCTCGGCTGCAACTAATGAAAAACTGTTTTTT.

Of note for this clonotype: One end of the junction fails to match germline, which may point to a read error. The gene calls are TRBV7-2 and TRBJ2-3, with D possibly being TRBD2 (6 bases). Germline CDR1 SGHTA, CDR2 FQGNSA. The CDR3 spans 15 residues. The CDR3 reads CASSLSSGLTNTQYF. DNA of the CDR3: TGTGCCAGCAGCTTAAGTAGCGGCCTCACAAATACGCAGTATTTT.

In its sample, this clonotype was seen a few times. The V call is TRBV7-9, the J call TRBJ1-5, with D perhaps TRBD1 (6 bases). This CDR3 contains 15 residues. Germline V lookup: CDR1 SEHNR, CDR2 FQNEAQ (reference sequence). Trimming shortened V by 5 bases and J by 2 bases, and 13 bases separated the two germline ends. The CDR3 is CASSRNRDGNQPQHF. DNA of the CDR3: TGTGCCAGCAGCCGTAACAGGGATGGCAATCAGCCCCAGCATTTT.

This chain uses TRBV7-6 with TRBJ2-2; D is unclear. The CDR3 length is 13 residues. Germline V gene lookup returns CDR1 SGHVS and CDR2 FNYEAQ. V was cut by 5 bases and J by 5 bases, with 9 bases left in between. The CDR3 sequence is CASSPLETGELFF. The DNA of the CDR3 is TGTGCCAGCAGCCCTTTGGAGACCGGGGAGCTGTTTTTT.

The chain carries TRBV7-9 and TRBJ1-2; D remains unclear. This CDR3 has 14 amino acids. Looked up from germline, CDR1 is SEHNR and CDR2 is FQNEAQ (reference sequence). Trimming stripped 3 bases from V and 0 bases from J, with 8 bases between. The chain's CDR3 is CASSFDIANYGYTF. For the CDR3, the DNA is TGTGCCAGCAGCTTCGATATAGCTAACTATGGCTACACCTTC.

This clonotype has only a few counts. The chain is built from TRBV7-3 and TRBJ1-6; D ambiguous. CDR1 SGHTA and CDR2 FQGTGA come from the germline V gene. CDR3 size: 15 residues. Trimming shortened V by 5 bases and J by 6 bases, and 14 bases separated the two germline ends. CDR3 residues: CASSERPLFNSPLHF. The CDR3 DNA reads as TGTGCCAGCAGCGAAAGACCGTTGTTTAATTCACCCCTCCACTTT.

This clonotype showed up just a few times. This chain uses TRBV7-3 with TRBJ2-3; weak D call: TRBD2 (5 bases). The germline V and J ends were trimmed by 8 bases and 0 bases, with 9 bases remaining between them. This CDR3 is built from 13 residues. Germline CDR1 SGHTA, CDR2 FQGTGA. CDR3 loop: CASGRGSTDTQYF. DNA for the CDR3: TGTGCCAGCGGCCGAGGGAGCACAGATACGCAGTATTTT.

This clonotype was recorded a few times. V usage is TRBV5-1 and J usage is TRBJ1-1; D ambiguous. CDR3 length: 13 residues. The germline gives CDR1 SGHRS, CDR2 YFSETQ. Trimming pared 4 bases from V and 1 base from J, leaving 8 bases between. The CDR3 DNA reads TGCGCCAGCAGCCCTGAACCGAACACTGAAGCTTTCTTT. Protein product: CASSPEPNTEAFF.

The rearrangement links TRBV6-2 or TRBV6-3 to TRBJ2-7, with D maybe TRBD1 (5 bases). The ends were cut back, 10 bases at V and 3 bases at J, with 16 bases in the middle. The germline V gene encodes CDR1 MNHEY and CDR2 SVGEGT. This CDR3 has 13 amino acids. CDR3 coding DNA: TGTGCCACCACCGACAGAACGAACTACGAGCAGTACGTC. Its protein product is CATTDRTNYEQYV.

The V gene is TRBV24-1, the J gene TRBJ2-1; TRBD2 matches 8 bases. Per the germline V gene, CDR1 is KGHDR and CDR2 is SFDVKD. The length of the CDR3 is 15 residues. Trimming took 5 bases from V and 6 from J; bases not matched to a gene: 8. Here the CDR3 DNA reads TGTGCCACCAGTGCTTTTCGGGCGGGGGGCAATGAGCAGTTCTTC. Translated: CATSAFRAGGNEQFF.